The 8 T cell receptor beta chains listed next were all sequenced from one sample in a study of T cells in localized non-small cell lung cancer. The protocol was immunoSEQ multiplex PCR, while the TCRdb copy is restricted to in-frame clones and leaves out a portion. Among tens of thousands of clones listed, approximately 84% were seen once. Sequencing used peripheral blood, obtained before any cancer treatment. These receptors originate from a female donor over 55 with stage I lung adenocarcinoma.

The chain joins TRBV23-1 to TRBJ1-2, with D hard to call. TRBV23-1 has ORF status, its function being uncertain. This CDR3 comprises 12 residues. V lost 3 bases to trimming and J lost 8 bases, with 10 bases between them. The CDR3 spells CASSQGRTGYTF. The CDR3 coding sequence is TGCGCCAGCAGTCAGGGGAGGACGGGCTACACCTTC.

V usage is TRBV11-2 and J usage is TRBJ2-2; 7 nucleotides match TRBD1. The CDR3 consists of 15 residues. Germline V gene sequence: CDR1 SGHAT, CDR2 FQNNGV. The J segment lost 5 bases and the V segment lost 5 bases, leaving 8 bases of the junction unmatched. DNA of the CDR3: TGTGCCAGCAGCCCGAGGACAGGACGAACCGGGGAGCTGTTTTTT. Translation: CASSPRTGRTGELFF.

This clone was recorded once. The chain uses TRBV30 and TRBJ2-7; D unresolved. The CDR3 contains 13 residues. Germline lookup yields CDR1 GTSNPN and CDR2 SVGIG (reference sequence). V lost 1 base and J 3 bases, leaving 10 bases between the germline ends. In DNA form, the CDR3 reads TGTGCCTGGAGTGCCAATTTGGACTACGAGCAGTACTTC. The encoded protein is CAWSANLDYEQYF.

This clone was counted once. The gene calls are TRBV19 and TRBJ1-2; no clear D. The CDR3 contains 13 residues. The V gene's germline CDR1 is LNHDA and CDR2 SQIVND (reference sequence). V shed 4 bases and J shed 4 bases, with 10 bases lying between them. CDR3: CASSKTTFYGYTF. The CDR3 bases are TGTGCCAGTAGTAAGACAACTTTCTATGGCTACACCTTC.

The gene calls are TRBV10-1 and TRBJ2-1; D is undetermined. V dropped 3 bases and J dropped 6 bases, with 6 bases sitting between them. In germline, CDR1 is WNHNN, CDR2 SYGVQD (reference sequence). This CDR3 is 12 amino acids long. The CDR3 loop is CASSDKPNEQFF. In DNA form, the CDR3 reads TGCGCCAGCAGTGACAAGCCCAATGAGCAGTTCTTC.

The chain couples TRBV9 to TRBJ1-1; perhaps TRBD1 as D (5 bases). CDR3 length equals 14 residues. The germline gives CDR1 SGDLS, CDR2 YYNGEE. Deletions cut 2 bases from V and 1 base from J, with 9 bases between. CDR3 in DNA: TGTGCCAGCAGCGTGGGACCCCAGAACACTGAAGCTTTCTTT. Translated: CASSVGPQNTEAFF. Full variable domain (rest looked up from reference TRBV9 and TRBJ1-1): DSGVTQTPKHLITATGQRVTLRCSPRSGDLSVYWYQQSLDQGLQFLIQYYNGEERAKGNILERFSAQQFPDLHSELNLSSLELGDSALYFCASSVGPQNTEAFFGQGTRLTVV.

The CDR3, as DNA: TGTGCCAGTAGTATTGGGACACCTTATCAGCCCCAGCATTTT. The encoded protein is CASSIGTPYQPQHF. V is TRBV19 and J is TRBJ1-5; a possible D gene is TRBD1 (6 bases). V was shortened by 3 bases and J by 5 bases, with 11 bases between the two germline ends. Germline loops: CDR1 LNHDA, CDR2 SQIVND (reference sequence). The CDR3 has 14 amino acids. The entire variable domain, with the rest obtained from reference TRBV19 and TRBJ1-5, is as follows: DGGITQSPKYLFRKEGQNVTLSCEQNLNHDAMYWYRQDPGQGLRLIYYSQIVNDFQKGDIAEGYSVSREKKESFPLTVTSAQKNPTAFYLCASSIGTPYQPQHFGDGTRLSIL.

The chain employs TRBV7-9 and TRBJ1-4; 8 bases map to TRBD1. V lost 10 bases and J lost 5; bases outside the gene matches: 6. Germline CDR1 SEHNR, CDR2 FQNEAQ (reference sequence). There are 13 residues in the CDR3. In nucleotides, the CDR3 is TGTGCCACCACGGGACAGGCGAATGAAAAACTGTTTTTT. It translates to CATTGQANEKLFF.